The 15 T cell receptor beta chains below all came from one sample that was sequenced in a study of shared clonotypes between healthy human individuals. Here immunoSEQ multiplex PCR was the method, and the copy in TCRdb shows in-frame clones only, minus some. The table records about 2.4 million clones, around 90% of them present only once. The sequenced sample consisted of naive CD4+ T cells sorted from blood. Subset defined: CD45RA+ positively selected. Every receptor here comes from a man aged 18-30 years in good health.

Notes on this clone: Other DNA sequences in the same sample also yield this CDR3. The chain is built from TRBV6-1 and TRBJ2-5; D gene ambiguous. Germline CDR1 reads MNHNS; CDR2 reads SASEGT. V dropped 1 base and J dropped 5 bases, with 5 bases sitting between them. This CDR3 is built from 12 residues. For the CDR3, the DNA is TGTGCCAGCAGTGAAGGACGGGAGACCCAGTACTTC. Protein sequence: CASSEGRETQYF.

V is TRBV7-6 and J is TRBJ2-5, with 7 bases aligning to TRBD2. V trimming: 5 bases; J trimming: 4 bases; junction bases outside the gene matches: 13. The CDR3 totals 16 residues. Germline V gene lookup returns CDR1 SGHVS and CDR2 FNYEAQ. CDR3 amino acids: CASSKASGRIRETQYF. The CDR3, as DNA: TGTGCCAGCAGCAAGGCTAGCGGACGAATCAGAGAGACCCAGTACTTC.

V and J are TRBV27 and TRBJ2-1, with D possibly being TRBD1 (5 bases). Per the germline V gene, CDR1 is MNHEY and CDR2 is SMNVEV (reference sequence). The ends were cut back, 6 bases at V and 6 bases at J, with 21 bases in the middle. This CDR3 is built from 16 residues. The CDR3 here is CASRIRVSGMSNEQFF. Here the CDR3 DNA reads TGTGCCAGCAGAATCAGGGTATCCGGAATGAGCAATGAGCAGTTCTTC.

V is TRBV2 and J is TRBJ2-2; D gene unclear. The CDR3 has 14 amino acids. Germline V gene data show CDR1 as SNHLY and CDR2 as FYNNEI. Trimming took off 6 bases at V and 0 bases at J, with 8 bases between the two ends. CDR3 nucleotide sequence: TGTGCCAGCAGAGAGGTTACGAACACCGGGGAGCTGTTTTTT. It is translated as CASREVTNTGELFF.

The chain couples TRBV19 to TRBJ1-1; D uncertain. The CDR3 covers 11 residues. V lost 8 bases and J lost 7, with 11 bases in between. Germline V lookup: CDR1 LNHDA, CDR2 SQIVND (reference sequence). The CDR3 sequence: CASYRIGEAFF. The CDR3 DNA follows: TGTGCCAGTTATCGGATTGGTGAAGCTTTCTTT. Drawing the rest from reference TRBV19 and TRBJ1-1, the complete variable domain is DGGITQSPKYLFRKEGQNVTLSCEQNLNHDAMYWYRQDPGQGLRLIYYSQIVNDFQKGDIAEGYSVSREKKESFPLTVTSAQKNPTAFYLCASYRIGEAFFGQGTRLTVV.

The rearrangement links TRBV5-6 to TRBJ1-2, with 9 positions matching TRBD1. Germline CDR1 and CDR2: SGHDT and YYEEEE. The CDR3 spans 15 residues. Losses at the gene ends were 2 bases for V and 4 bases for J; bases not matched to a gene: 6. CDR3 bases: TGTGCCAGCAGCTTACAGGGGGCCATTGGCTATGGCTACACCTTC. Its translation: CASSLQGAIGYGYTF.

The chain employs TRBV5-8 and TRBJ1-2; no reliable D call. Germline V gene lookup returns CDR1 SGHTS and CDR2 YDEGEE. Trimming stripped 0 bases from V and 5 bases from J, with 14 bases between. The CDR3 sequence is 15 residues long. CDR3 in amino acids: CASSLAGATSYGYTF. In DNA form, the CDR3 reads TGTGCCAGCAGCTTGGCAGGAGCGACCAGTTATGGCTACACCTTC. Full variable domain (rest looked up from reference TRBV5-8 and TRBJ1-2): EAGVTQSPTHLIKTRGQQATLRCSPISGHTSVYWYQQALGLGLQFLLWYDEGEERNRGNFPPRFSGRQFPNYSSELNVNALELEDSALYLCASSLAGATSYGYTFGSGTRLTVV.

To note about this clone: This sample also contains other DNA sequences that code for the same CDR3. The J gene is TRBJ2-7, the V gene TRBV10-3, with D uncertain. The CDR3 has 13 residues. Germline lookup yields CDR1 ENHRY and CDR2 SYGVKD. Trimming removed 0 bases at V and 2 bases at J, with 5 bases between. CDR3 in DNA: TGTGCCATCAGTGAGTCTCGGACCTACGAGCAGTACTTC. This codes for CAISESRTYEQYF.

The chain couples TRBV4-1 to TRBJ2-1; D is unresolved. The CDR3 has 13 amino acids. Per the germline V gene, CDR1 is MGHRA and CDR2 is YSYEKL. Trimming stripped 3 bases from V and 10 bases from J, with 13 bases between. CDR3 sequence (DNA): TGCGCCAGCAGCCACCCGCTAGTGGGCGAGCAGTTCTTC. It translates to CASSHPLVGEQFF.

The genes are TRBV4-2 and TRBJ2-2; the match to TRBD1 covers 8 bases. Germline CDR1 is LGHNA and CDR2 is YNFKEQ. The CDR3 runs to 15 residues. Trimming removed 3 bases from V and 3 bases from J; junction bases left unmatched: 3. The CDR3 loop is CASSQVTGDTGELFF. For the CDR3, the DNA is TGTGCCAGCAGCCAGGTGACAGGGGACACCGGGGAGCTGTTTTTT.

This clone has only a few counts. The V gene is TRBV29-1, the J gene TRBJ1-5, with D possibly matching TRBD1 (6 bases). Trimming pared 7 bases from V and 7 bases from J, leaving 17 bases between. Looked up from germline, CDR1 is SQVTM and CDR2 is ANQGSEA. CDR3 length equals 13 residues. The CDR3, as DNA: TGCAGCGCCTCCGGGGGGCTGGGGCAGCCCCAGCATTTT. Translation gives CSASGGLGQPQHF.

For this clone: The same CDR3 arises from other DNA sequences in this sample as well. CDR3 nucleotides: TGTGCCAGCAGGCCGGGACAGGGCAGCTATGGCTACACCTTC. Protein sequence: CASRPGQGSYGYTF. This chain connects TRBV7-2 to TRBJ1-2; 9 bases line up with TRBD1. The length of the CDR3 is 14 residues. The V and J ends lost 6 bases and 4 bases, in that order; junction bases with no gene match: 6. The germline V gene has CDR1 SGHTA and CDR2 FQGNSA.

The CDR3, as DNA: TGCGCCAGCAGCCAAAGTACTTCCCGGACCTACGAGCAGTACTTC. It yields the protein CASSQSTSRTYEQYF. The rearrangement uses TRBV4-1 and TRBJ2-7; D is ambiguous. The CDR3 contains 15 residues. The ends were cut back, 2 bases at V and 2 bases at J, with 13 bases in the middle. Germline V CDR1 and CDR2: MGHRA, YSYEKL.

The chain combines TRBV7-2 with TRBJ1-5; TRBD1 matches 7 bases. The CDR3 contains 15 residues. Germline values: CDR1 SGHTA, CDR2 FQGNSA. Losses at the gene ends were 1 base for V and 7 bases for J; bases not matched to a gene: 7. The CDR3 DNA sequence: TGTGCCAGCAGCTTAGAAAGGGGGCAAGAACAGCCCCAGCATTTT. Translating gives CASSLERGQEQPQHF.

The gene calls are TRBV28 and TRBJ2-7, with D maybe TRBD2 (6 bases). Trimming took off 5 bases at V and 5 bases at J, with 16 bases between the two ends. Germline V lookup: CDR1 MDHEN, CDR2 SYDVKM. The CDR3 sequence is 14 residues long. The CDR3 sequence is CASSRGRGTDEQYF. For the CDR3, the DNA is TGTGCCAGCAGTCGTGGGCGGGGTACCGACGAGCAGTACTTC.